These T cell receptor beta chains were read from a single sample in a study of blood T cell repertoires in COVID-19. The data were produced by immunoSEQ multiplex PCR, yet TCRdb's version contains in-frame clones alone and is incomplete. The sample includes around 50,000 clones, about 78% of them seen just once. Sequenced sample: PBMCs or T cells enriched from blood (not recorded which). These receptors were obtained from a woman in her forties or fifties with acute COVID-19. Each CDR3 is given with its conserved first and last residue. A D gene is named only where the DNA matches it firmly. Only part of the rows carry a size: once, few, many, or a class if the clone is expanded.

>.|TRBJ2-3|.|TRBV9
CASSASLSSTDTQYF
TGTGCCAGCAGCGCTAGCTTGAGCTCGACAGATACGCAGTATTTT
>.|TRBJ1-3|.|TRBV5-5
CASSSQSRATGNTIYF
TGTGCCAGCAGCTCACAGTCGCGGGCTACTGGAAACACCATATATTTT
>.|TRBJ1-1|.|TRBV2
CASSEFVAGTEAFF
TGTGCCAGCAGTGAATTTGTTGCAGGCACTGAAGCTTTCTTT
>.|TRBJ2-7|.|TRBV11-3
CASSFGHRVDAYEQYF
TGTGCCAGCAGCTTCGGACACAGGGTAGACGCCTACGAGCAGTACTTC
>.|TRBJ1-6|.|TRBV7-3
CASSLRHDHSPLHF
TGTGCCAGCAGCTTAAGACACGATCATTCACCCCTCCACTTT
>.|TRBJ2-7|.|TRBV6-1
CASSELTVLIAEQYF
TGTGCCAGCAGTGAACTAACGGTACTGATCGCAGAGCAGTACTTC
>.|TRBJ2-7|.|TRBV5-1
CASGMGAEQYF
TGCGCCAGCGGTATGGGGGCCGAGCAGTACTTC
>few|TRBJ2-3|.|TRBV9
CASSVTPGEGTDTQYF
TGTGCCAGCAGCGTCACTCCAGGGGAGGGGACAGATACGCAGTATTTT
>.|TRBJ1-1|.|TRBV12-3/TRBV12-4
CASSLRENTEAFF
TGTGCCAGCAGTTTACGAGAGAACACTGAAGCTTTCTTT
>few|TRBJ1-2|TRBD1|TRBV18
CASSPLGTGLSNYGYTF
TGTGCCAGCTCACCACTTGGGACAGGACTCTCTAACTATGGCTACACCTTC
>.|TRBJ1-1|.|TRBV19
CASTENTEAFF
TGTGCCAGCACAGAGAACACTGAAGCTTTCTTT
>once|TRBJ1-3|.|TRBV7-6
CASSLAAGWGNTIYF
TGTGCCAGCAGCTTAGCGGCAGGGTGGGGAAACACCATATATTTT
>once|TRBJ2-5|TRBD2|TRBV11-2
CASGSSSGAQETQYF
TGTGCCAGCGGGTCTTCTAGCGGGGCGCAAGAGACCCAGTACTTC
>.|TRBJ1-1|TRBD1|TRBV10-2
CASTSTGMNTEAFF
TGCGCCAGCACTTCGACAGGGATGAACACTGAAGCTTTCTTT
>.|TRBJ1-2|.|TRBV6-5
CASRAYGGGDYGYTF
TGTGCCAGCAGGGCCTATGGAGGGGGGGATTATGGCTACACCTTC
>.|TRBJ1-2|.|TRBV18
CASSPSGEPNYGYTF
TGTGCCAGCTCACCCTCAGGGGAGCCTAACTATGGCTACACCTTC
>.|TRBJ1-6|.|TRBV27
CASSLSSQGNSPLHF
TGTGCCAGCAGTTTATCAAGTCAGGGGAACTCACCCCTCCACTTT
>few|TRBJ2-6|.|TRBV5-1
CASSLQVTSGANVLTF
TGCGCCAGCAGCCTACAGGTTACCTCTGGGGCCAACGTCCTGACTTTC
>.|TRBJ1-3|TRBD1|TRBV3-1/TRBV3-2
CASSSTGGYTGNTIYF
TGTGCCAGCAGCTCGACAGGGGGTTACACTGGAAACACCATATATTTT
>.|TRBJ2-3|TRBD2|TRBV15
CATSRGSSSGGAADTQYF
TGTGCCACCAGCAGAGGGTCCTCAAGCGGGGGGGCCGCAGATACGCAGTATTTT
>.|TRBJ2-1|TRBD2|TRBV9
CASSPVPGLAGWDNEQFF
TGTGCCAGCAGCCCGGTCCCGGGACTAGCGGGGTGGGACAATGAGCAGTTCTTC
>.|TRBJ1-5|TRBD1|TRBV28
CASSLWTGGQPQHF
TGTGCCAGCAGTTTATGGACAGGGGGTCAGCCCCAGCATTTT
>.|TRBJ1-2|.|TRBV28
CASSPYLTNYGYTF
TGTGCCAGCAGTCCCTATCTAACTAACTATGGCTACACCTTC
>.|TRBJ2-7|.|TRBV11-2
CASSQNTDEQYF
TGTGCCAGCAGCCAGAATACCGACGAGCAGTACTTC
>few|TRBJ2-3|TRBD2|TRBV11-2
CASSPGRTGGVVDTQYF
TGTGCCAGCAGCCCAGGTCGCACGGGGGGAGTCGTGGATACGCAGTATTTT
>.|TRBJ1-6|TRBD1|TRBV19
CASSRDRGGSSPLHF
TGTGCCAGTAGTAGGGACAGAGGAGGTAGTTCACCCCTCCACTTT
>.|TRBJ2-1|.|TRBV5-4
CASSQARGRGRQEQFF
TGTGCCAGCAGCCAGGCCCGGGGCAGGGGGAGGCAAGAGCAGTTCTTC
>.|TRBJ2-1|TRBD2|TRBV5-5
CASSSRLALDNEQFF
TGTGCCAGCAGCTCCCGACTAGCGTTAGACAATGAGCAGTTCTTC
>.|TRBJ2-4|TRBD2|TRBV4-1
CASSTPGLLYPAKNIQYF
TGCGCCAGCAGCACCCCGGGACTACTATACCCAGCCAAAAACATTCAGTACTTC
>.|TRBJ1-1|.|TRBV5-4
CASSLGVRRLMNTEAFF
TGTGCCAGCAGCTTGGGGGTTCGCAGACTCATGAACACTGAAGCTTTCTTT
>few|TRBJ2-7|TRBD1|TRBV18
CASSNRGLSYEQYF
TGTGCCAGCTCTAACAGGGGGCTGTCGTACGAGCAGTACTTC
>.|TRBJ2-1|.|TRBV4-1
CASSQDRVGGSYNEQFF
TGCGCCAGCAGCCAAGATCGGGTGGGAGGTTCCTACAATGAGCAGTTCTTC